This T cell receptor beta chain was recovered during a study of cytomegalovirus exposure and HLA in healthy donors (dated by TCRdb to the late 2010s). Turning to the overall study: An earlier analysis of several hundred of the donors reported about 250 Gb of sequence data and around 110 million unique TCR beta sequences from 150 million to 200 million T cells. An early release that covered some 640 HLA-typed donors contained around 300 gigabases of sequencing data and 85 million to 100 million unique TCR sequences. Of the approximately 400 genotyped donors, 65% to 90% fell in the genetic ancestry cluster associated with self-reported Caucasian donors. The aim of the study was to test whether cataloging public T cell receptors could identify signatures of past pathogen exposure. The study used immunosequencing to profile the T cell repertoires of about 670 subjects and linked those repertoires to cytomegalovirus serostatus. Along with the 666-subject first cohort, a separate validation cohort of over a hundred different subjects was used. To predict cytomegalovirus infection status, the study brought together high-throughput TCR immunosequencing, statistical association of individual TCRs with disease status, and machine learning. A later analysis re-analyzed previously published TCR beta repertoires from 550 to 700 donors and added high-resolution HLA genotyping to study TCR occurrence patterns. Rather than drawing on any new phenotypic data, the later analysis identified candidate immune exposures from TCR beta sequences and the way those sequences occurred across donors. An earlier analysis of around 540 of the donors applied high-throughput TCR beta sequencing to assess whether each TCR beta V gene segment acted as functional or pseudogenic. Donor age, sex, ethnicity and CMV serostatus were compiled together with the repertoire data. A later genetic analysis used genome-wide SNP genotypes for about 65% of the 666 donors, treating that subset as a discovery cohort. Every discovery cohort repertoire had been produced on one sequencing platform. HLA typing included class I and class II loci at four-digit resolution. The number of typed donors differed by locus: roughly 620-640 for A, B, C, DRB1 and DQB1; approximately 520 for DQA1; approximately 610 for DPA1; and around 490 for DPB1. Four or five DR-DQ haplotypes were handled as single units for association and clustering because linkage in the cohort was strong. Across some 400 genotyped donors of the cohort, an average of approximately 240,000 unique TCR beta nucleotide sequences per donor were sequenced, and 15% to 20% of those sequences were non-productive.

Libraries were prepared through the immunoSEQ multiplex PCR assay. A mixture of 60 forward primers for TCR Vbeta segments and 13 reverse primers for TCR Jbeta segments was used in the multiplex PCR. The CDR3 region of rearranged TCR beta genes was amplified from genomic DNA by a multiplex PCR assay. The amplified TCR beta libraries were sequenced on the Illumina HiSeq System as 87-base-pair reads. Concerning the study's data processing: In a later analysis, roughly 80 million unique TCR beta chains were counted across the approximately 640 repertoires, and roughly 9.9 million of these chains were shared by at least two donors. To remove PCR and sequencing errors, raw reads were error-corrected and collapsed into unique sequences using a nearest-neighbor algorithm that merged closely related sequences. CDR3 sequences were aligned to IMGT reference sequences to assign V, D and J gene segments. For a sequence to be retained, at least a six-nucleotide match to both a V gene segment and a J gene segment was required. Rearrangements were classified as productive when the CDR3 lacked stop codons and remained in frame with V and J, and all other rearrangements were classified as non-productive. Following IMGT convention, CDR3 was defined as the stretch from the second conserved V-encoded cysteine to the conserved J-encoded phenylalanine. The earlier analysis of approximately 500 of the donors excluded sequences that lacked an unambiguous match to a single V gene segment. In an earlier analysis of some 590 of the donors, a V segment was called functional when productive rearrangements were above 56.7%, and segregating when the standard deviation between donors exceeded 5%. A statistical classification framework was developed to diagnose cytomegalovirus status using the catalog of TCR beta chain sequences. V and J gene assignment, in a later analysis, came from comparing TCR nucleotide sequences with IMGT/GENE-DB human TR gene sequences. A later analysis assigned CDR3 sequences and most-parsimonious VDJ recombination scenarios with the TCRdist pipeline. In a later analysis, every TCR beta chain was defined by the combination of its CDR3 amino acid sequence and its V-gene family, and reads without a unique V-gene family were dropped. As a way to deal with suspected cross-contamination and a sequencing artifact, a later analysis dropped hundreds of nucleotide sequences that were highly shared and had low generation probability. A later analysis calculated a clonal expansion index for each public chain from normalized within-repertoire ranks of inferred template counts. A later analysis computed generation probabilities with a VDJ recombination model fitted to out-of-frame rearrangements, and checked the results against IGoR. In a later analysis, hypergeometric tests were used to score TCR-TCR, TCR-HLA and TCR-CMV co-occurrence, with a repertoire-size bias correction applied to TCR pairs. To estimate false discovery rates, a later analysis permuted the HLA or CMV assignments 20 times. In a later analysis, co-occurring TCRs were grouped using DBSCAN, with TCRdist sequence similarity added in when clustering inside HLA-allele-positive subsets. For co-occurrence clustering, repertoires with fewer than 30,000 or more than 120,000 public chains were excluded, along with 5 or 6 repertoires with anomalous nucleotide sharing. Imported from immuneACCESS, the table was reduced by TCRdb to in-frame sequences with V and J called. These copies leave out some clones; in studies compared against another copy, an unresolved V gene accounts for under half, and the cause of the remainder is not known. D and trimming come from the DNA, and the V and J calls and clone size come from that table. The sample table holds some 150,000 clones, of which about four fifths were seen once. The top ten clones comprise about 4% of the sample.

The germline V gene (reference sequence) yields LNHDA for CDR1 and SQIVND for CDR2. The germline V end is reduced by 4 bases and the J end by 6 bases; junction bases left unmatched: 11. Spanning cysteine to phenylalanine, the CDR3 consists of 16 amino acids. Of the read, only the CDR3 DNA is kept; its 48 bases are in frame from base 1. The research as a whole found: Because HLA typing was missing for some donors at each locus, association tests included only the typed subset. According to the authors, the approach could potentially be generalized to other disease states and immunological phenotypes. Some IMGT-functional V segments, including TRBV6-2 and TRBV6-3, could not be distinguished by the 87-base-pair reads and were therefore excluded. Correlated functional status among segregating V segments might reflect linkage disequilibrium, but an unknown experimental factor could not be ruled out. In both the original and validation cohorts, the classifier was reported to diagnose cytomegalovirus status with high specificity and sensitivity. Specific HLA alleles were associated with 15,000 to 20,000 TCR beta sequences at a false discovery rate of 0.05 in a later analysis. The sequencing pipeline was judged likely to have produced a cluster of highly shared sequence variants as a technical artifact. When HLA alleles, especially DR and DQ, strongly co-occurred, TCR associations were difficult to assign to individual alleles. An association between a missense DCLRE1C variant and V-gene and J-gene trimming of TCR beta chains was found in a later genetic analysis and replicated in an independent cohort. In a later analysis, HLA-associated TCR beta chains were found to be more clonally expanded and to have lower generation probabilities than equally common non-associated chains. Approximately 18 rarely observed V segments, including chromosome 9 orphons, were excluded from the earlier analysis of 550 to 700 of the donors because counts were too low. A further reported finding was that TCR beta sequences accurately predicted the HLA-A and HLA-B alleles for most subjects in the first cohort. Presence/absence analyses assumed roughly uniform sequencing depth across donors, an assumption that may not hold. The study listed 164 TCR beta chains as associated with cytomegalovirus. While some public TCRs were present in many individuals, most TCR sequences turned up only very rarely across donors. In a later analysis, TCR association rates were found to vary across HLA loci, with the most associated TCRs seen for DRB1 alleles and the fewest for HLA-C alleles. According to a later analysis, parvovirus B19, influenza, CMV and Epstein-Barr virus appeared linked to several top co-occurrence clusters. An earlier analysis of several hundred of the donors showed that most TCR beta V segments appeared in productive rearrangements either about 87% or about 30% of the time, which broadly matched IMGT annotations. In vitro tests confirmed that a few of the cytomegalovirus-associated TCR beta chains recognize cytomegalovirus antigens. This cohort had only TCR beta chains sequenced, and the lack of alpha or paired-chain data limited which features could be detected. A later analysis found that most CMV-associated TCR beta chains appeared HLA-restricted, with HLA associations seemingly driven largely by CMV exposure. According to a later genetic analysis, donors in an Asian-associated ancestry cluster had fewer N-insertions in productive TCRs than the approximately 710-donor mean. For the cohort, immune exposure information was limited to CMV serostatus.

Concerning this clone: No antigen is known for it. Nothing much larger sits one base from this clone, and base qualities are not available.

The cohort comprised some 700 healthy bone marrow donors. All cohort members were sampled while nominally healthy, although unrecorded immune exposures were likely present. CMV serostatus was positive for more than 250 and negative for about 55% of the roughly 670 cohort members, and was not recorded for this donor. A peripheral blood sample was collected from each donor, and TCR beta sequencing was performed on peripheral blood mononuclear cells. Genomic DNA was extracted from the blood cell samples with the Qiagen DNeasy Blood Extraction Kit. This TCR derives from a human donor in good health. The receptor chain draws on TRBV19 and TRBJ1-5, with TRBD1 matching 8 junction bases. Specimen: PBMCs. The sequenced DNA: TGTGCCAGTAGTAGGGCAGGGGGCTCATCGGGTCAGCCCCAGCATTTT. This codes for CASSRAGGSSGQPQHF.